Given below is one T cell receptor (beta chain) in context. TCR beta CDR3 sequences were amplified from RNA transcripts. RT-PCR in the first round (using the HTBI primer set) targeted the TCR CDR3. In TCRdb, the multiplex PCR reads were re-called with MiXCR into one record per CDR3 protein. The table lists around 600,000 distinct CDR3 sequences, less than 45% of them singletons. CDR1 is DFQATT, CDR2 SNEGSKA, per germline (reference sequence). V lost 5 bases and J lost 2; bases outside the gene matches: 2. The CDR3 is 14 residues long. The entry originates in a study of T cells in Graves' hyperthyroidism and ophthalmopathy.

Sequenced sample: peripheral blood or thyroid tissue (not recorded which). The TCR was taken from an adult man with Graves' disease, either hyperthyroidism or ophthalmopathy (not recorded which). V and J are TRBV20-1 and TRBJ1-6; TRBD1 matches 8 bases. The CDR3 sequence is CSAQTGAYNSPLHF. As DNA, the CDR3 is TGCAGTGCTCAGACAGGGGCCTATAATTCACCCCTCCACTTT.